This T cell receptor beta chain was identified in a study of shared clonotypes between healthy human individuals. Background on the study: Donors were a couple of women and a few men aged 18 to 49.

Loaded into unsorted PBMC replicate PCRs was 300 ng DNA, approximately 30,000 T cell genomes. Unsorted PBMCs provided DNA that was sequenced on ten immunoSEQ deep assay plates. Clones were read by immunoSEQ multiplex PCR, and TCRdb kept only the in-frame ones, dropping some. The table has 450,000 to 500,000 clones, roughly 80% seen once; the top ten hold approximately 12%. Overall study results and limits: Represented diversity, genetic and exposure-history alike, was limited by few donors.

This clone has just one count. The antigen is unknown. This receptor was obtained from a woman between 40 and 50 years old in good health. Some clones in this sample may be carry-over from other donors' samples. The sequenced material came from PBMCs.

CDR3 bases: TGTGCCATCAGTGACGGCCTCGGCAACTATGGCTACACCTTC. This codes for CAISDGLGNYGYTF. V and J are TRBV10-3 and TRBJ1-2; D gene unclear. In germline, CDR1 is ENHRY, CDR2 SYGVKD. CDR3 length equals 14 residues. V was clipped by 3 bases and J by 2 bases, with 10 bases between them.